Listed below are T cell receptor beta chains from one sample, sequenced in a study of Graves' ophthalmopathy and Graves' hyperthyroidism. Each CDR3 protein is one row after TCRdb ran MiXCR on the multiplex PCR reads. The top ten hold under 3.5% of the sample, which has around 400,000 distinct CDR3 sequences, approximately 21% seen once. What was sequenced was peripheral blood. Every receptor here comes from a woman aged 18-30 years with stable Graves' hyperthyroidism. CDR3s include the opening cysteine and the closing phenylalanine or tryptophan. The order of the fields is D gene, clone size, J gene, V gene, CDR3 protein, CDR3 DNA. D genes are given only for firm matches. Rows give clone size only sometimes, using once, few, many, or a class for an expanded clone.

>NA|NA|TRBJ2-7|TRBV6-1
CASSPTGKAQYF
TGTGCCAGCAGCCCCACGGGAAAGGCACAGTACTTC
>NA|once|TRBJ1-1|TRBV7-6
CASSSRRGTEAFF
TGTGCCAGCAGCTCACGCCGGGGGACTGAAGCTTTCTTT
>NA|many|TRBJ1-2|TRBV27
CASSLFGNNYGYTF
TGTGCCAGCAGTTTATTCGGGAATAACTATGGCTACACCTTC
>NA|many|TRBJ1-1|TRBV7-3
CASSLTRGPNTEAFF
TGTGCCAGCAGCTTAACAAGGGGACCAAACACTGAAGCTTTCTTT
>NA|few|TRBJ2-7|TRBV6-2/TRBV6-3
CASSRGQGTYEQYF
TGTGCCAGCTCCCGAGGTCAGGGGACCTACGAGCAGTACTTC
>NA|many|TRBJ1-3|TRBV12-3/TRBV12-4
CASRTGTLSGNTIYF
TGTGCCAGCAGAACCGGGACACTCTCTGGAAACACCATATATTTT
>NA|NA|TRBJ1-2|TRBV12-3/TRBV12-4
CASSFLLGDDGYTF
TGTGCCAGCAGTTTTCTCCTGGGTGATGATGGCTACACCTTC
>TRBD1|many|TRBJ2-5|TRBV9
CASTKQGLGETQYF
TGTGCCAGCACTAAACAGGGGTTGGGAGAGACCCAGTACTTC
>NA|many|TRBJ2-2|TRBV20-1
CSVRGPNTGELFF
TGCAGTGTTAGGGGCCCTAACACCGGGGAGCTGTTTTTT
>NA|many|TRBJ1-1|TRBV29-1
CSVERGGTEAFF
TGCAGCGTTGAAAGGGGGGGCACTGAAGCTTTCTTT
>NA|many|TRBJ1-1|TRBV15
CATSRDRMGSSMNTEAFF
TGTGCCACCAGCAGAGATCGAATGGGTTCGAGTATGAACACTGAAGCTTTCTTT
>NA|NA|TRBJ1-5|TRBV11-2
CASSLFIDQPQHF
TGTGCCAGCAGCTTATTCATCGATCAGCCCCAGCATTTT
>NA|NA|TRBJ2-3|TRBV24-1
CATSDLGTVTDTHYF
TGTGCCACCAGTGATTTGGGGACCGTCACAGATACGCATTATTTT
>NA|few|TRBJ2-3|TRBV20-1
CSATKTGDTQYF
TGCAGTGCTACCAAGACTGGAGATACGCAGTATTTT
>NA|many|TRBJ1-3|TRBV7-2
CASTPGGSGNTIYF
TGTGCCAGCACCCCCGGGGGTTCCGGAAACACCATATATTTT
>TRBD1|NA|TRBJ2-1|TRBV6-2/TRBV6-3
CASSYWDRSDNEQFF
TGTGCCAGCAGTTATTGGGACAGGTCTGACAATGAGCAGTTCTTC
>TRBD2|NA|TRBJ2-7|TRBV11-1
CASSSPSSGRYSYEQYF
TGTGCCAGCAGCTCTCCTTCTAGCGGAAGATACTCCTACGAGCAGTACTTC
>NA|many|TRBJ2-7|TRBV11-2
CASSLEGALSYEQYF
TGTGCCAGCAGCTTAGAGGGGGCCCTCTCCTACGAGCAGTACTTC
>NA|many|TRBJ2-7|TRBV25-1
CASSEGRAFFLEQYF
TGTGCCAGCAGTGAAGGGCGGGCCTTCTTCCTCGAGCAGTACTTC
>NA|few|TRBJ2-2|TRBV2
CASGVGRGSGELFF
TGTGCCAGCGGGGTTGGCAGGGGCAGCGGGGAGCTGTTTTTT
>NA|NA|TRBJ1-3|TRBV6-5
CASSYQGSGNTIYF
TGTGCCAGCAGTTATCAGGGTTCAGGAAACACCATATATTTT
>NA|many|TRBJ1-1|TRBV2
CASRLEGGMNTEAFF
TGTGCCAGCAGGTTGGAAGGGGGAATGAACACTGAAGCTTTCTTT
>TRBD1|many|TRBJ1-2|TRBV20-1
CSARDRSGPGGWGYTF
TGCAGTGCTAGAGATCGGTCAGGGCCAGGGGGTTGGGGCTACACCTTC
>TRBD1|many|TRBJ1-2|TRBV10-3
CAIRPGQQLTNYGYTF
TGTGCCATCAGACCGGGACAGCAGCTTACTAACTATGGCTACACCTTC
>NA|many|TRBJ2-4|TRBV24-1
CATSDFRDHLNIQYF
TGTGCCACCAGTGATTTCCGGGACCACCTAAACATTCAGTACTTC
>NA|many|TRBJ1-2|TRBV11-2
CASSSSRATYGYTF
TGTGCCAGCAGCTCCTCCAGGGCTACGTATGGCTACACCTTC